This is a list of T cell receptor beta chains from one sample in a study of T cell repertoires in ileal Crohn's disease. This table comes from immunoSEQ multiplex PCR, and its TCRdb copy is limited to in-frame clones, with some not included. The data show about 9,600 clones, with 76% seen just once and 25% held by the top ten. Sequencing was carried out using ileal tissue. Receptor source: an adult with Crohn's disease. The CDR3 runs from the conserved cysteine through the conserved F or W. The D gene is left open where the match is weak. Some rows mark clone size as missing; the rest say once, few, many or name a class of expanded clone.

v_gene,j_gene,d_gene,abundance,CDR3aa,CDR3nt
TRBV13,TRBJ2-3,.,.,CASSPGGSFTDTQYF,TGTGCCAGCAGCCCCGGAGGCAGTTTCACAGATACGCAGTATTTT
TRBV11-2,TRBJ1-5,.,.,CASSLDDRFNQPQHF,TGTGCCAGCAGCTTAGATGACAGATTCAATCAGCCCCAGCATTTT
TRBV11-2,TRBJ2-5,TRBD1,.,CASSSRTGTGPREQYF,TGTGCCAGCAGCTCAAGAACCGGGACAGGCCCACGAGAGCAGTACTTC
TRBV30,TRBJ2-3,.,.,CASGRVADTQYF,TGTGCCTCGGGCAGGGTCGCAGATACGCAGTATTTT
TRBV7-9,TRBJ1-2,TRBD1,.,CASSPDRGVYGYTF,TGTGCCAGCAGCCCGGACAGGGGGGTCTATGGCTACACCTTC
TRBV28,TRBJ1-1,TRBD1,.,CASSWMGQQNTEAFF,TGTGCCAGCAGTTGGATGGGACAGCAGAACACTGAAGCTTTCTTT
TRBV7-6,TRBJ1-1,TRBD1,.,CASSLVVGTGGMGTEAFF,TGTGCCAGCAGCTTAGTGGTCGGGACAGGGGGCATGGGCACTGAAGCTTTCTTT
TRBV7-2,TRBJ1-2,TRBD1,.,CASSLMGQGENGYTF,TGTGCCAGCAGCCTGATGGGACAGGGGGAAAATGGCTACACCTTC
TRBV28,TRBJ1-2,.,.,CASSLYQATYGYTF,TGTGCCAGCAGTTTATATCAGGCTACCTATGGCTACACCTTC
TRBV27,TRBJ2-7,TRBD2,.,CASSSPGTSGSTYEQYF,TGTGCCAGCAGTTCCCCCGGGACTAGCGGGAGTACCTACGAGCAGTACTTC
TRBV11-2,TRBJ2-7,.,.,CASSPGIYEQYF,TGTGCCAGCAGCCCCGGGATTTACGAGCAGTACTTC
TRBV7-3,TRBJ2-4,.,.,CASSLARVGAKNIQYF,TGTGCCAGCAGCCTAGCTAGGGTTGGGGCCAAAAACATTCAGTACTTC
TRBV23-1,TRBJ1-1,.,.,CASSQLSKQAFF,TGCGCCAGCAGTCAACTTTCCAAACAGGCTTTCTTT
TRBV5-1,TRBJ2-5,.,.,CASSLDPTQTQYF,TGCGCCAGCAGCTTGGACCCAACTCAGACCCAGTACTTC
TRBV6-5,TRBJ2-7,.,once,CATTRAGNEQYF,TGTGCCACCACCCGAGCAGGGAACGAGCAGTACTTC
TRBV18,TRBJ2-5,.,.,CASSPPEGVETQYF,TGTGCCAGCTCACCCCCCGAGGGGGTCGAGACCCAGTACTTC
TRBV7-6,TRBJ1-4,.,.,CASSLQGPSEKLFF,TGTGCCAGCAGCTTGCAGGGGCCAAGTGAAAAACTGTTTTTT
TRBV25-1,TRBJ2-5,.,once,CASSEQGRETQYF,TGTGCCAGCAGTGAACAGGGTCGGGAGACCCAGTACTTC
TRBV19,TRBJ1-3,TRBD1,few,CASSPRQGANTIYF,TGTGCCAGTAGTCCTCGACAGGGGGCGAACACCATATATTTT
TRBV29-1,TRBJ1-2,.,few,CSVGLGGGSLYGYTF,TGCAGCGTTGGGTTGGGGGGGGGCTCCCTCTATGGCTACACCTTC
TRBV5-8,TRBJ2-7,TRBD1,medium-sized,CASRESGTVGGQYF,TGTGCCAGCAGGGAATCCGGGACAGTAGGGGGCCAGTACTTC
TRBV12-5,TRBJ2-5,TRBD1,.,CASGSRGKTGVETQYF,TGTGCTAGTGGTTCTCGAGGAAAGACAGGGGTCGAGACCCAGTACTTC
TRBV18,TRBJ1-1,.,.,CASSDSGEAFF,TGTGCCAGCTCAGACTCGGGTGAAGCTTTCTTT
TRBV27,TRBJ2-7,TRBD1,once,CASRPGQVVYEQYF,TGTGCCAGCAGGCCGGGACAGGTGGTCTACGAGCAGTACTTC
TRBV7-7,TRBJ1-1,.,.,CASSAFLQGSGEAFF,TGTGCTAGCAGCGCTTTCTTACAGGGATCGGGTGAAGCTTTCTTT
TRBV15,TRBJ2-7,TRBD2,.,CATSREGLAGGPGYEQYF,TGTGCCACCAGCAGAGAGGGACTAGCGGGGGGGCCAGGCTACGAGCAGTACTTC
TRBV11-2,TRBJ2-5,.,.,CASSPGVSLRSQETQYF,TGTGCCAGCAGCCCGGGGGTCTCTTTACGGTCTCAAGAGACCCAGTACTTC
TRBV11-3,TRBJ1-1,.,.,CASSLSGRNTEAFF,TGTGCCAGCAGCTTGTCAGGGCGGAACACTGAAGCTTTCTTT
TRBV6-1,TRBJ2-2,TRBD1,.,CASSRTGPSTGELFF,TGTGCCAGCAGCCGGACAGGCCCGAGCACCGGGGAGCTGTTTTTT
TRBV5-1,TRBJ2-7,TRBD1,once,CASSIGTALYEQYF,TGCGCCAGCAGCATCGGGACAGCACTCTACGAGCAGTACTTC
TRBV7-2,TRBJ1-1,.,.,CASSPKNTEAFF,TGTGCCAGCAGCCCCAAGAACACTGAAGCTTTCTTT
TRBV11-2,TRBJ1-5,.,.,CASSLDLSGLQPQHF,TGTGCCAGCAGCTTAGATCTGTCGGGGTTGCAGCCCCAGCATTTT
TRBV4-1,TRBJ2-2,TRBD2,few,CASSQDAIAGATNTGELFF,TGCGCCAGCAGCCAAGATGCAATAGCGGGGGCCACGAACACCGGGGAGCTGTTTTTT
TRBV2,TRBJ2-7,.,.,CASSRRSSLTYEQYF,TGTGCCAGCAGCAGACGGTCTAGCCTAACCTACGAGCAGTACTTC
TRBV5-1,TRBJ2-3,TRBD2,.,CASSWTSGGTDTQYF,TGCGCCAGCAGCTGGACTAGCGGGGGCACAGATACGCAGTATTTT
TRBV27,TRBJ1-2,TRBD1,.,CASSSQGAYRNGYTF,TGTGCCAGCAGTTCCCAGGGGGCATATCGGAATGGCTACACCTTC
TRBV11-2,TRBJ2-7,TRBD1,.,CASNLGQGTYEQYF,TGTGCCAGCAACCTCGGACAGGGGACGTACGAGCAGTACTTC
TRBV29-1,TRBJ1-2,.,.,CSGGEGTNYGYTF,TGCAGCGGTGGGGAGGGGACTAACTATGGCTACACCTTC
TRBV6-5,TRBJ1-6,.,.,CASSYGPESPLHF,TGTGCCAGCAGTTACGGCCCCGAATCACCCCTCCACTTT
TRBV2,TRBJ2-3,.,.,CASSEGQGFSTDTQYF,TGTGCCAGCAGTGAGGGGCAGGGGTTTTCAACAGATACGCAGTATTTT
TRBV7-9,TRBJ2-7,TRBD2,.,CASSPPGGGAHNEQYF,TGTGCCAGCAGCCCACCTGGGGGAGGGGCGCATAACGAGCAGTACTTC
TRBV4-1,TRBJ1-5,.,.,CASSPGDSSNQPQHF,TGCGCCAGCAGCCCAGGGGATTCTAGCAATCAGCCCCAGCATTTT
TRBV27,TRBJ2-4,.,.,CASSSQGGIQYF,TGTGCCAGCAGTTCCCAGGGGGGCATTCAGTACTTC
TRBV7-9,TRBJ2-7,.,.,CASSLADSGQYF,TGTGCCAGCAGCTTAGCGGACAGCGGCCAGTACTTC
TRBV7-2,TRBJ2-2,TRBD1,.,CASSLNGQGGTGELFF,TGTGCCAGCAGCTTAAACGGACAGGGGGGGACCGGGGAGCTGTTTTTT
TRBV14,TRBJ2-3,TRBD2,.,CASSQVLAGVDTQYF,TGTGCCAGCAGCCAAGTACTAGCGGGAGTTGATACGCAGTATTTT
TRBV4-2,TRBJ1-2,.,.,CASSPFGGSSPGYTF,TGTGCCAGCAGCCCCTTCGGAGGGTCCTCTCCTGGCTACACCTTC
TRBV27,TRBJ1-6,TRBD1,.,CASSVDRVYNSPLHF,TGTGCCAGCAGTGTGGACAGGGTATATAATTCACCCCTCCACTTT
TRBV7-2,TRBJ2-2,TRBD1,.,CASSSRPGTGNTGELFF,TGTGCCAGCAGCTCCCGTCCCGGGACAGGCAACACCGGGGAGCTGTTTTTT
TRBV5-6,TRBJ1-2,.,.,CASSLGQQDYGYTF,TGTGCCAGCAGCTTGGGACAACAAGACTATGGCTACACCTTC
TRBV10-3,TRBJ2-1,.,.,CAIKNTYNEQFF,TGTGCCATCAAAAACACCTACAATGAGCAGTTCTTC
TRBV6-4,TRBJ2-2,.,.,CASSDSGGNTGELFF,TGTGCCAGCAGTGACTCAGGGGGGAACACCGGGGAGCTGTTTTTT
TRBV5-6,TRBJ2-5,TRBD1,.,CASSSSSDRLQETQYF,TGTGCCAGCAGCTCGTCGTCGGACAGGCTACAAGAGACCCAGTACTTC